This entry concerns a single T cell receptor (beta chain). The antigen is unknown. The record originates from a study of beta chain features in type 1 diabetes. Study-level results: Shortening that was moderate but significant affected the TCRB CDR3s of Type 1 diabetes patients in all four CD4+ subsets. Within patients, naive, central memory and Treg TCRB repertoires seemed more similar than within healthy donors.

The CDR3 has 15 amino acids. Trimming took 2 bases from V and 8 from J, leaving 21 bases between them. Per germline, CDR1 GTSNPN and CDR2 SVGIG (reference sequence). cDNA synthesis used the whole RNA isolate, giving expressed TCRB sequences. The assay was immunoSEQ multiplex PCR, and TCRdb's table has in-frame clones only and misses some. The table lists about 260,000 clones, roughly 22% of them singletons. The chain employs TRBV30 and TRBJ1-2, with D unclear. The clonotype comes from a woman between 35 and 50 years old with type 1 diabetes. The sequenced sample consisted of naive CD4+ T cells from blood. The DNA for the CDR3 is TGTGCCTGGAGTAGTACGGGGATCCTTCGGGGAGGCTACACCTTC. It specifies CAWSSTGILRGGYTF.